These 2 T cell receptor beta chains share one sample of origin, sequenced in a study of blood T cells in healthy people across ages. Primed by a sample-barcoded 5' primer and a J-beta primer mix, a second PCR proceeded for roughly 6 to 12 cycles. TCRdb reanalysed the 5' RACE reads using MiXCR and keeps one entry per CDR3 protein. The sample gives fewer than 750,000 distinct CDR3 sequences, about 51% of which show up once; roughly 13% is in the top ten. The sequenced sample was blood. The origin of the receptors is a woman of 80 years or more in good health.

This clonotype was seen many times. The DNA of the CDR3 is TGCAGCGTTGAGGGCAGGTTTCAAGAGACCCAGTACTTC. Protein sequence: CSVEGRFQETQYF. The chain carries TRBV29-1 and TRBJ2-5; D not certain. The CDR3 consists of 13 residues. With 3 bases removed from V and 2 bases from J, the gap between germline ends came to 10 bases. Germline assignment: CDR1 SQVTM and CDR2 ANQGSEA. Looking up the rest from reference TRBV29-1 and TRBJ2-5 gives the full variable domain: SAVISQKPSRDICQRGTSLTIQCQVDSQVTMMFWYRQQPGQSLTLIATANQGSEATYESGFVIDKFPISRPNLTFSTLTVSNMSPEDSSIYLCSVEGRFQETQYFGPGTRLLVL.

The table lists this clonotype with a count of one. The J gene is TRBJ2-7, the V gene TRBV28; possible D gene TRBD1, 7 bases. This CDR3 is 15 amino acids long. The V and J ends lost 0 bases and 6 bases respectively, with 15 bases between them. In germline, CDR1 is MDHEN, CDR2 SYDVKM. The CDR3 DNA sequence: TGTGCCAGCAGTTTATGGGGGGGACAGTTCTCCGAGCAGTACTTC. This encodes CASSLWGGQFSEQYF. The whole variable domain, remainder taken from reference TRBV28 and TRBJ2-7, is DVKVTQSSRYLVKRTGEKVFLECVQDMDHENMFWYRQDPGLGLRLIYFSYDVKMKEKGDIPEGYSVSREKKERFSLILESASTNQTSMYLCASSLWGGQFSEQYFGPGTRLTVT.